This is a list of T cell receptor beta chains from one sample in a study of regulatory T cells in long-lasting Graves disease. TCRdb ran MiXCR on the multiplex PCR reads and lists one entry per CDR3 protein. The table includes around 330,000 distinct CDR3 sequences, more than 15% detected once. The material sequenced was peripheral blood mononuclear cells (PBMCs), taken at new diagnosis, from a patient treated with antithyroid drugs. These receptors were collected from a female donor with Graves disease. CDR3s include the opening cysteine and the closing phenylalanine or tryptophan. Rows give clone size only sometimes, using once, few, many, or a class for an expanded clone.

abundance,len,j_gene,v_gene,CDR3aa
many,13,TRBJ2-7,TRBV7-9,CASSSAGVSEQYF
many,13,TRBJ1-5,TRBV12-3/TRBV12-4,CASSPTGPRPQHF
many,14,TRBJ2-7,TRBV5-1,CASSLPSSSYEQYF
many,14,TRBJ2-7,TRBV6-1,CASSRVGQTYEQYF
many,13,TRBJ2-5,TRBV13,CASSLREGETQYF
once,13,TRBJ1-4,TRBV9,CASSVDPNEKLFF
many,14,TRBJ2-7,TRBV10-3,CAISEATGWYEQYF
many,16,TRBJ1-3,TRBV6-1,CASNHPGQGYGDTIYF
many,15,TRBJ2-5,TRBV11-2,CASAILAGVQETQYF
NA,15,TRBJ2-4,TRBV9,CASSPFPVAKNIQYF
few,18,TRBJ2-7,TRBV5-4,CASSLSGTSGRGTYEQYF
many,14,TRBJ2-2,TRBV6-1,CASAGTSATGELFF
many,18,TRBJ2-7,TRBV7-2,CASSLAGLAGTISYEQYF
many,15,TRBJ2-1,TRBV2,CARKTGTGEGNEQFF
few,18,TRBJ1-5,TRBV12-3/TRBV12-4,CASSLGQGSWYSNQPQHF
many,13,TRBJ1-1,TRBV7-8,CASSRVRDTEAFF
NA,15,TRBJ2-7,TRBV4-2,CASGQEGTRGYEQYF
many,14,TRBJ1-5,TRBV28,CASTPGGPNQPQHF
many,14,TRBJ2-1,TRBV25-1,CASSEAGSYNEQFF
many,16,TRBJ2-1,TRBV27,CASTRSGEGAYNEQFF
many,12,TRBJ2-7,TRBV7-2,CASSLDRDGQYF
NA,16,TRBJ2-7,TRBV5-6,CASSFPMGTGIGEQYF
many,16,TRBJ2-1,TRBV14,CASSQAGLPSYNEQFF
many,15,TRBJ2-1,TRBV7-3,CASSLLGLAYNEQFF